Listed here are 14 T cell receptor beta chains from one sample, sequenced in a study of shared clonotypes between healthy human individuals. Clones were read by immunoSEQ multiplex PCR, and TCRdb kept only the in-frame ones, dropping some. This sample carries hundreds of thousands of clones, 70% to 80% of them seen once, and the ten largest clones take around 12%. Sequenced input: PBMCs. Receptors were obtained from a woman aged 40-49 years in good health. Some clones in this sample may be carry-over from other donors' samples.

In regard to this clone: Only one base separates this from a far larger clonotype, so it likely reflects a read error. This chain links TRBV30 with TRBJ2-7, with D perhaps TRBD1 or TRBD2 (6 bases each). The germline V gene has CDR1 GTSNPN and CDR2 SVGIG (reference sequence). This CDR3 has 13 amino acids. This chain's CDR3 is CSWAGQNSYEQYF. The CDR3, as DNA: TGTTCCTGGGCGGGACAAAACTCCTACGAGCAGTACTTC.

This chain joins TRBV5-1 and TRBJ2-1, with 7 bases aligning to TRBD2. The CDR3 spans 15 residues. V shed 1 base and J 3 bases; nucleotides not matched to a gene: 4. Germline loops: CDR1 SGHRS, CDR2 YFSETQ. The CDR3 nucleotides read TGCGCCAGCAGCTTGAATCGCGGGAGCTACAATGAGCAGTTCTTC. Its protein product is CASSLNRGSYNEQFF.

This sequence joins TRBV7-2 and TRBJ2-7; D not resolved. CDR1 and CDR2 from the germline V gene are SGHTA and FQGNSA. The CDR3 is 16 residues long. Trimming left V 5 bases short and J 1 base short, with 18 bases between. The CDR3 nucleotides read TGTGCCAGCAGCGACCCCCCTAGGGAAGGGTCCTACGAGCAGTACTTC. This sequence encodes CASSDPPREGSYEQYF.

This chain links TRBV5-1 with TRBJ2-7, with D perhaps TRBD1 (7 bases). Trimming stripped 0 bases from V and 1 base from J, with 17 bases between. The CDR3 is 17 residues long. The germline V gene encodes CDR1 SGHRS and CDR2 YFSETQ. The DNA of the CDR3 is TGCGCCAGCAGCTTGGGGAGGGTGGGGGACAGATCCTACGAGCAGTACTTC. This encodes CASSLGRVGDRSYEQYF.

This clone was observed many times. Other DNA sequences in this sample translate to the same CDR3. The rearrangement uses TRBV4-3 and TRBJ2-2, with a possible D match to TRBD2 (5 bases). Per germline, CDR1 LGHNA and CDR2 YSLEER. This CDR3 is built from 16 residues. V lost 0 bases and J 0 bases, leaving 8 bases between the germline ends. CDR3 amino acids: CASSQDGLSNTGELFF. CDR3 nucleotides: TGCGCCAGCAGCCAAGACGGACTCTCGAACACCGGGGAGCTGTTTTTT.

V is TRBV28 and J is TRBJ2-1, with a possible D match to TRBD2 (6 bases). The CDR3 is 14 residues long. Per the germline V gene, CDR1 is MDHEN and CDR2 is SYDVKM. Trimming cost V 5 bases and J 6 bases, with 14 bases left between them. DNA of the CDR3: TGTGCCAGCAGTCCCCGGGGGTTAGGCAATGAGCAGTTCTTC. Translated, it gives CASSPRGLGNEQFF.

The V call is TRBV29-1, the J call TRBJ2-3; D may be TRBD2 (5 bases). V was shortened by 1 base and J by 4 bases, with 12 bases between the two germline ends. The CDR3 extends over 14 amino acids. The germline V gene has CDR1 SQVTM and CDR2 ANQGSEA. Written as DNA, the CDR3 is TGCAGCGTTGAAGTCGGCGGAGGCGCAGATACGCAGTATTTT. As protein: CSVEVGGGADTQYF.

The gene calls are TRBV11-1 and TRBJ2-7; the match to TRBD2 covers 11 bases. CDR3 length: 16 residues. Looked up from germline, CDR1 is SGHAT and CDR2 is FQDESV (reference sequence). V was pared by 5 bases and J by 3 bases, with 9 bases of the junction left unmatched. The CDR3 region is CASSLELGTSGYEQYF. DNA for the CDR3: TGTGCCAGCAGCCTAGAACTTGGGACTAGCGGCTACGAGCAGTACTTC. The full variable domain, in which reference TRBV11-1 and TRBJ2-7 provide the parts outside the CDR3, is EAEVAQSPRYKITEKSQAVAFWCDPISGHATLYWYRQILGQGPELLVQFQDESVVDDSQLPKDRFSAERLKGVDSTLKIQPAELGDSAMYLCASSLELGTSGYEQYFGPGTRLTVT.

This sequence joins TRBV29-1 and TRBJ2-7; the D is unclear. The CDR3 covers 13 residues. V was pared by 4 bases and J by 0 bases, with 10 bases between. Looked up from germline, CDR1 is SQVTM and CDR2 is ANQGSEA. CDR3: CSVVTASSYEQYF. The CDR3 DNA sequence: TGCAGCGTTGTAACGGCGAGCTCCTACGAGCAGTACTTC.

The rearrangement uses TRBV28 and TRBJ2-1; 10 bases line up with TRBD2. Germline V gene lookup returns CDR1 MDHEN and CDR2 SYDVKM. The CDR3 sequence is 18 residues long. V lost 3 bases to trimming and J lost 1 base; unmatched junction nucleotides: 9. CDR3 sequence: CASSFLAGVSRSYNEQFF. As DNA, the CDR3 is TGTGCCAGCAGTTTCCTAGCGGGAGTTTCCAGATCCTACAATGAGCAGTTCTTC.

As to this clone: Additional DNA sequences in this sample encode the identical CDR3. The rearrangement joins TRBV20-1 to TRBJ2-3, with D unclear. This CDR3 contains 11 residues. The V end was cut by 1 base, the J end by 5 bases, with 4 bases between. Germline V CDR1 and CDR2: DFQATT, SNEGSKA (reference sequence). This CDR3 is CSARVGDTQYF. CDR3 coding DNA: TGCAGTGCTAGAGTTGGAGATACGCAGTATTTT.

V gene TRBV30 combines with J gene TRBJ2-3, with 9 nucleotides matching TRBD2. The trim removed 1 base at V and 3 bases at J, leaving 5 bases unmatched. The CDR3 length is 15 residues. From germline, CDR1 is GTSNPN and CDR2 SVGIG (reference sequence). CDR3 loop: CAWSEAGGPTDTQYF. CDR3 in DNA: TGTGCCTGGAGTGAGGCGGGAGGGCCGACAGATACGCAGTATTTT. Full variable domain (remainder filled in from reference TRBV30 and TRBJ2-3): SQTIHQWPATLVQPVGSPLSLECTVEGTSNPNLYWYRQAAGRGLQLLFYSVGIGQISSEVPQNLSASRPQDRQFILSSKKLLLSDSGFYLCAWSEAGGPTDTQYFGPGTRLTVL.

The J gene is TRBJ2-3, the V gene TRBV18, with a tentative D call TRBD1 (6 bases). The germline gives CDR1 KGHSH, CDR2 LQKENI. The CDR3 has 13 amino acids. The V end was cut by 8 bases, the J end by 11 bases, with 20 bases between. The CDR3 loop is CASQRGGEAGQYF. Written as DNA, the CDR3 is TGTGCCAGCCAGCGAGGGGGAGAGGCAGGGCAGTATTTT. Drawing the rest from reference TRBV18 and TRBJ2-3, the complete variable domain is NAGVMQNPRHLVRRRGQEARLRCSPMKGHSHVYWYRQLPEEGLKFMVYLQKENIIDESGMPKERFSAEFPKEGPSILRIQQVVRGDSAAYFCASQRGGEAGQYFGPGTRLTVL.

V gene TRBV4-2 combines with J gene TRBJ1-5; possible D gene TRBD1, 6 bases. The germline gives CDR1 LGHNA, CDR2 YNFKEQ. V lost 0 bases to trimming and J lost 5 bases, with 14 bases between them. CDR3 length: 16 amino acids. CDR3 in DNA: TGTGCCAGCAGCCAAGATGTACAGGGAGGTGATCAGCCCCAGCATTTT. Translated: CASSQDVQGGDQPQHF.